One sample yielded the 28 T cell receptor beta chains listed below, sequenced in a study of T cells in women clearing cervical HPV infection. The table came from immunoSEQ multiplex PCR; TCRdb's copy has only in-frame clones and leaves some out. The sample has fewer than 15,000 clones, and its top ten clones hold under 25%. Material for sequencing was blood buffy coat. Source of these receptors: a woman aged 18 to 75 with a cervical HPV16 infection that either progressed to CIN3+ or cleared (not recorded which).

Note on this clone: The read falls 3 residues short of the CDR3 end, and the missing part is taken from the germline J gene. V gene TRBV7-8 combines with J gene TRBJ1-1, with D uncertain. V lost 2 bases, J lost 1 base, and 8 bases lay in between. The CDR3 loop spans 14 amino acids. In germline, CDR1 is SGHVS, CDR2 FQNEAQ. CDR3 DNA, as far as it was read: TGTGCCAGCAGCTTAAACGAGGGGAACACTGAA. Residues: CASSLNEGNTE. The entire CDR3 reads CASSLNEGNTEAFF.

Concerning this clone: The read terminates 3 residues ahead of where the CDR3 ends, so the germline J gene completes it. J is TRBJ2-3 and V is TRBV10-2; TRBD2 matches 13 bases. V dropped 10 bases and J dropped 6; count of bases not matched to a gene: 7. The germline CDR1 and CDR2 sequences are WSHSY and SAAADI. The CDR3 is 14 amino acids. Partial CDR3 DNA: TGCGCCACAAAACTAGCGGGGGGGTCCGATACG. It translates to CATKLAGGSDT. In full, the CDR3 is CATKLAGGSDTQYF.

On this clone: The read finishes 3 residues shy of the CDR3 end, and the germline J gene is used to complete it. The V call is TRBV20-1, the J call TRBJ2-7; a possible D gene is TRBD1 (5 bases). There are 12 residues in the CDR3. The V end lost 6 bases, the J end lost 1 base, and 10 bases lay between the germline ends. CDR1 is DFQATT and CDR2 is SNEGSKA in the germline V gene (reference sequence). This chain's CDR3 is CSASTGSYEQYF. The covered CDR3 bases are TGCAGTGCCTCCACAGGTTCCTACGAG.

The CDR3 protein is CASSLAVGDRLTEAFF. CDR3 bases read: TGCGCCAGCAGCTTGGCCGTCGGTGACAGGCTGACTGAA. The chain employs TRBV5-1 and TRBJ1-1; D may be TRBD1 (6 bases). With the read ending 3 residues before the CDR3 end, the germline J gene is used to fill in that end. V lost 0 bases, J lost 5 bases, and 17 bases lay in between. CDR1 and CDR2 from the germline V gene are SGHRS and YFSETQ. The CDR3 has 16 residues. Together with reference TRBV5-1 and TRBJ1-1, the CDR3 gives the full variable domain: KAGVTQTPRYLIKTRGQQVTLSCSPISGHRSVSWYQQTPGQGLQFLFEYFSETQRNKGNFPGRFSGRQFSNSRSEMNVSTLELGDSALYLCASSLAVGDRLTEAFFGQGTRLTVV.

For this clone: The read gets to within 3 residues of the CDR3 end, and the germline J gene fills in the rest. This chain connects TRBV30 to TRBJ1-1; no reliable D call. The ends were cut back, 2 bases at V and 1 base at J, with 8 bases in the middle. Germline CDR1 reads GTSNPN; CDR2 reads SVGIG (reference sequence). The CDR3 runs 13 residues. The CDR3 bases that were read are TGTGCCTGGAGTCAAGCCTCGAACACTGAA. Amino acids: CAWSQASNTE. The entire CDR3 sequence reads CAWSQASNTEAFF.

This clone ranks as medium-sized (0.01 to 0.1%) in terms of frequency. From the germline J gene comes the end of the CDR3, since the read stops 3 residues before it. The chain uses TRBV28 and TRBJ2-7; 9 nucleotides line up with TRBD1. Germline trimming cut 4 bases from V and 3 bases from J; bases unmatched to any gene: 4. Germline-derived CDR1 and CDR2 are MDHEN and SYDVKM. The CDR3 spans 14 residues. The CDR3 region is CASSSRTGVYEQYF. CDR3 DNA (partial): TGTGCCAGCAGTTCCCGGACAGGGGTCTACGAG. Supplemented by reference TRBV28 and TRBJ2-7, the full variable domain reads DVKVTQSSRYLVKRTGEKVFLECVQDMDHENMFWYRQDPGLGLRLIYFSYDVKMKEKGDIPEGYSVSREKKERFSLILESASTNQTSMYLCASSSRTGVYEQYFGPGTRLTVT.

A word on this clone: From the germline J gene comes the end of the CDR3, since the read stops 3 residues before it. The rearrangement joins TRBV13 to TRBJ1-1, with D tentatively TRBD1 (6 bases). The CDR3 sequence is 16 residues long. Germline lookup yields CDR1 PRHDT and CDR2 FYEKMQ (reference sequence). V was shortened by 3 bases and J by 1 base, with 15 bases between the two germline ends. CDR3 protein: CASSLILGTKNTEAFF. The CDR3 DNA, read in part, is TGTGCCAGCAGCTTGATTCTTGGGACAAAGAACACTGAA. Filled out from reference TRBV13 and TRBJ1-1, the complete variable domain reads AAGVIQSPRHLIKEKRETATLKCYPIPRHDTVYWYQQGPGQDPQFLISFYEKMQSDKGSIPDRFSAQQFSDYHSELNMSSLELGDSALYFCASSLILGTKNTEAFFGQGTRLTVV.

A word on this clone: The read terminates 3 residues before the CDR3 end, so the remaining end is supplied by the germline J gene. The chain couples TRBV18 to TRBJ2-4, with no clear D. Germline V gene sequence: CDR1 KGHSH, CDR2 LQKENI. This CDR3 comprises 12 residues. The CDR3 protein is CASSPNGDGQYF. Incomplete CDR3 DNA: TGTGCCAGCTCACCAAACGGTGATGGT. The whole variable domain, remainder taken from reference TRBV18 and TRBJ2-4, is NAGVMQNPRHLVRRRGQEARLRCSPMKGHSHVYWYRQLPEEGLKFMVYLQKENIIDESGMPKERFSAEFPKEGPSILRIQQVVRGDSAAYFCASSPNGDGQYFGAGTRLSVL.

To note about this clone: The CDR3 end lies 3 residues beyond the end of the read and is filled in from the germline J gene. The chain combines TRBV19 with TRBJ1-6, with D perhaps matching TRBD1 (5 bases). This CDR3 contains 14 residues. Germline values: CDR1 LNHDA, CDR2 SQIVND (reference sequence). The germline V and J ends were trimmed by 3 bases and 9 bases, with 12 bases remaining between them. CDR3 in amino acids: CASSIGVQGSPLHF. The DNA read from the CDR3 is TGTGCCAGTAGTATTGGGGTGCAGGGTTCACCC.

With respect to this clone: The read is 3 residues too short to cover the CDR3 end, so that end is filled in from the germline J gene. J is TRBJ2-3 and V is TRBV15, with no clear D. The V gene lost 0 bases and the J gene lost 6 bases, with 13 bases spanning the gap. The CDR3 spans 15 residues. Germline CDR1 is LNHNV and CDR2 is YYDKDF (reference sequence). The CDR3 here is CATSRDQPGRDTQYF. The DNA read from the CDR3 is TGTGCCACCAGCAGAGATCAACCTGGCAGGGATACG.

A word on this clone: The CDR3 is cut off 3 residues early in the read; its end comes from the germline J gene. This chain links TRBV19 with TRBJ1-2, with 10 bases identical to TRBD1. Germline V gene lookup returns CDR1 LNHDA and CDR2 SQIVND (reference sequence). The CDR3 consists of 14 residues. The V segment lost 6 bases and the J segment 5 bases; nucleotides outside the gene matches: 6. The sequenced part of the CDR3 DNA is TGTGCCAGTAGAACCGGGACAGGGGAATATGGC. Translation: CASRTGTGEYG. The entire CDR3 is CASRTGTGEYGYTF.

Concerning this clone itself: The observed sequence ends 3 residues before the CDR3 terminus, with the missing tail filled in from the germline J gene. The chain couples TRBV7-9 to TRBJ1-2; perhaps TRBD1 as D (5 bases). This CDR3 contains 13 residues. The germline V gene encodes CDR1 SEHNR and CDR2 FQNEAQ (reference sequence). CDR3 DNA, as far as it was read: TGTGCCAGCAGGAACCGGGACTACAATGAC. It codes for CASRNRDYND. The complete CDR3 protein is CASRNRDYNDYTF.

As to this clone: The read ends 3 residues shy of where the CDR3 ends; the end is completed using the germline J gene. This rearrangement joins TRBV10-1 to TRBJ1-1; TRBD1 aligns across 8 bases. This CDR3 is 15 amino acids long. The V gene end was trimmed by 5 bases and the J gene end by 3 bases; junction bases not matched to a gene: 8. CDR1 and CDR2 from the germline V gene are WNHNN and SYGVQD (reference sequence). CDR3 DNA, as far as it was read: TGCGCCAGCAGTCCGCGGACAGGGTGGGACACTGAA. Protein product: CASSPRTGWDTE. The CDR3, in full, reads CASSPRTGWDTEAFF.

Note on this clone: The read ends 3 residues before the CDR3 terminus; that terminus is restored from the germline J gene. The chain is built from TRBV11-2 and TRBJ1-1; TRBD1 matches 9 bases. In germline, CDR1 is SGHAT, CDR2 FQNNGV. The CDR3 length is 13 residues. V trimming: 5 bases; J trimming: 5 bases; junction bases outside the gene matches: 3. This CDR3 is CASSGQGRTEAFF. The sequenced CDR3 bases are TGTGCCAGCAGCGGACAGGGGCGTACTGAA.

Concerning this clone: The read halts 3 residues ahead of the CDR3 end, with the missing end drawn from the germline J gene. The chain joins TRBV19 to TRBJ1-2, with TRBD1 as a possible D gene (5 bases). Germline V lookup: CDR1 LNHDA, CDR2 SQIVND (reference sequence). There are 14 residues in the CDR3. The covered CDR3 bases are TGTGCCAGTAGTACTGGCGGGGGGAGCTACGAC. Protein product: CASSTGGGSYD. The CDR3 as a whole reads CASSTGGGSYDYTF.

As concerns this clone: Sequencing ends 3 residues short of the CDR3 end; the germline J gene provides the rest. The rearrangement joins TRBV7-8 to TRBJ1-4; 8 nucleotides align to TRBD1. The CDR3 length is 16 residues. V lost 3 bases, J lost 1 base, and 4 bases stayed unmatched. Germline CDR1 is SGHVS and CDR2 is FQNEAQ. Partial CDR3 DNA: TGTGCCAGCAGCTTGAAACAGGGGGTAACTAATGAAAAA. It specifies CASSLKQGVTNEK. The CDR3 reads in full as CASSLKQGVTNEKLFF.

As regards this clone: The sequenced fragment ends 3 residues before the CDR3 boundary, so the rest is inferred from the germline J gene. The chain joins TRBV7-8 to TRBJ2-2, with 7 bases that match TRBD1. This CDR3 region has 16 residues. V was clipped by 2 bases and J by 4 bases; unmatched bases: 7. CDR1 SGHVS and CDR2 FQNEAQ come from the germline V gene. CDR3: CASSLNDRAITGELFF. CDR3 DNA, as far as it was read: TGTGCCAGCAGCTTAAACGACAGGGCGATCACCGGGGAG.

Concerning this clone: With the read ending 3 residues before the CDR3 end, the germline J gene is used to fill in that end. The V and J genes are TRBV19 and TRBJ2-2; 8 bases align to TRBD1. J was trimmed by 3 bases and V by 10 bases; bases with no gene match: 7. Germline V gene lookup returns CDR1 LNHDA and CDR2 SQIVND (reference sequence). The length of the CDR3 is 14 residues. The CDR3 sequence: CATRPRGHTGELFF. The CDR3 DNA, read in part, is TGTGCCACTCGACCCAGGGGGCACACCGGGGAG.

In the case of this clone: The read halts 3 residues ahead of the CDR3 end, with the missing end drawn from the germline J gene. The V gene is TRBV7-2, the J gene TRBJ2-5, with 8 bases matching TRBD1. The V gene's germline CDR1 is SGHTA and CDR2 FQGNSA. V gave up 4 bases and J gave up 3 bases; unmatched junction bases: 7. CDR3 size: 15 residues. Partial CDR3 DNA: TGTGCCAGCAGCTCCGGACAGGGTAGGGAAGAGACC. This encodes CASSSGQGREET. The full CDR3 protein reads CASSSGQGREETQYF.

With respect to this clone: The read falls 3 residues short of the CDR3 end, and the missing part is taken from the germline J gene. The chain recombines TRBV18 with TRBJ2-5; TRBD1 might be the D (5 bases). V was trimmed by 6 bases and J by 3 bases, leaving 14 bases between them. The germline V gene has CDR1 KGHSH and CDR2 LQKENI. This CDR3 is 14 amino acids long. CDR3: CASSSRQPEETQYF. CDR3 bases read: TGTGCCAGCTCTTCACGACAGCCCGAAGAGACC.

A word on this clone: Read data end 3 residues before the CDR3 end; the end is taken from the germline J gene. V and J are TRBV19 and TRBJ1-2, with 7 bases matching TRBD1. Germline assignment: CDR1 LNHDA and CDR2 SQIVND (reference sequence). V was clipped by 6 bases and J by 7 bases; unmatched bases: 2. The CDR3 totals 11 residues. Incomplete CDR3 DNA: TGTGCCAGTAGATCAGGGGGTGGC. The encoded protein is CASRSGGG. The whole CDR3 sequence reads CASRSGGGYTF.

Details on this clone: The CDR3 is cut off 3 residues early in the read; its end comes from the germline J gene. The rearrangement uses TRBV5-1 and TRBJ1-1; 7 bases are a match to TRBD1. This CDR3 is built from 15 residues. With V trimmed by 4 bases and J by 1 base, 7 bases remained unmatched. Germline lookup yields CDR1 SGHRS and CDR2 YFSETQ. This CDR3 reads CASSVRQGKNTEAFF. Partial CDR3 DNA: TGCGCCAGCAGCGTCCGACAGGGTAAGAACACTGAA.

Judged by frequency, this clone is medium-sized. The DNA ends 3 residues before the CDR3 does, and the rest of the CDR3 is filled in from the germline J gene. The chain employs TRBV30 and TRBJ2-3; 9 bases agree with TRBD1. Germline V gene lookup returns CDR1 GTSNPN and CDR2 SVGIG (reference sequence). CDR3 length: 16 residues. Germline trimming cut 2 bases from V and 3 bases from J; bases unmatched to any gene: 9. The CDR3 DNA, read in part, is TGTGCCTGGAGTTCCCACAGGGGGCGGATGACAGATACG. The encoded protein is CAWSSHRGRMTDT. The full-length CDR3 reads as CAWSSHRGRMTDTQYF.

To note about this clone: The read terminates 3 residues ahead of where the CDR3 ends, so the germline J gene completes it. This chain uses TRBV6-1 with TRBJ2-1; 7 nucleotides match TRBD1. Germline assignment: CDR1 MNHNS and CDR2 SASEGT. This CDR3 is 15 amino acids long. Unmatched junction bases numbered 11, after V lost 4 bases and J lost 8 bases. CDR3 DNA (partial): TGTGCCAGCAGTGCGGCAAGAGGGGGCAAGGATGAG. Its translation: CASSAARGGKDE. The full CDR3 sequence reads CASSAARGGKDEQFF.

Points on this clone: The read stops 3 residues short of the end of the CDR3; the missing end is completed from the germline J gene. The rearrangement uses TRBV2 and TRBJ2-1; 8 bases line up with TRBD2. Trimming removed 2 bases from V and 3 bases from J; junction bases left unmatched: 6. Per the germline V gene, CDR1 is SNHLY and CDR2 is FYNNEI. The CDR3 contains 16 residues. The CDR3 bases that were read are TGTGCCAGCAGTGAAATAGGGGCGGGGGGCTACAATGAG. Amino acids: CASSEIGAGGYNE. The whole CDR3 is CASSEIGAGGYNEQFF.

About this clone: The read ends 3 residues shy of where the CDR3 ends; the end is completed using the germline J gene. The rearrangement links TRBV5-6 to TRBJ2-7; possible D gene TRBD1, 7 bases. Germline V lookup: CDR1 SGHDT, CDR2 YYEEEE. Trimming removed 2 bases at V and 2 bases at J, with 14 bases between. This CDR3 comprises 15 residues. CDR3 amino acids: CASSLGGGSTYEQYF. The part of the CDR3 DNA that was read is TGTGCCAGCAGCTTAGGAGGGGGCAGTACCTACGAG.

By frequency, this clone is medium-sized. The read stops 3 residues short of the end of the CDR3; the missing end is completed from the germline J gene. Additional DNA sequences in this sample encode the identical CDR3. The chain carries TRBV11-2 and TRBJ1-6; unclear D gene. The CDR3 has 13 residues. With 0 bases removed from V and 6 bases from J, the gap between germline ends came to 3 bases. Per germline, CDR1 SGHAT and CDR2 FQNNGV. The sequenced CDR3 bases are TGTGCCAGCAGCTTAGATCGTAATTCACCC. Translating gives CASSLDRNSP. The full-length CDR3 reads as CASSLDRNSPLHF.

Comment on this clone: The DNA ends 3 residues before the CDR3 does, and the rest of the CDR3 is filled in from the germline J gene. The sample contains more than one DNA sequence encoding this CDR3. The chain recombines TRBV20-1 with TRBJ1-2, with 7 bases lining up with TRBD1. The CDR3 covers 12 residues. Germline values: CDR1 DFQATT, CDR2 SNEGSKA (reference sequence). The DNA read from the CDR3 is TGCAGTGCTAGTCCACGACAGGGCGGC. It is translated as CSASPRQGG. The whole CDR3 region reads CSASPRQGGYTF.